This is a list of T cell receptor beta chains from one sample in a study of T cells in Graves' hyperthyroidism and ophthalmopathy. TCRdb re-analysed the multiplex PCR reads in MiXCR, keeping a single row per CDR3 protein. Counted here are some 510,000 distinct CDR3 sequences, under 60% occurring once; the ten biggest clones make up approximately 8.2%. Sequenced: peripheral blood or thyroid tissue (not recorded which). Receptors were obtained from a woman in her late teens or twenties with Graves' hyperthyroidism. Each CDR3 is given with its conserved first and last residue. Fields, in order: V gene, D gene, clone size, J gene, CDR3 DNA, CDR3 protein. The D gene is left open where the match is weak. Size is omitted from some rows. Given values are once, few, many or a class for expanded clones.

v_call: TRBV7-9; d_call: TRBD2; clone_size: few; j_call: TRBJ2-7; cdr3_nt: TGTGCCAGCAGCTTAATCGGAACTAGCGGGAGATACGAGCAGTACTTC; cdr3_aa: CASSLIGTSGRYEQYF
v_call: TRBV19; d_call: TRBD1; clone_size: many; j_call: TRBJ1-1; cdr3_nt: TGTGCCAGTAGGTTACAGGGGTGGAACACTGAAGCTTTCTTT; cdr3_aa: CASRLQGWNTEAFF
v_call: TRBV7-3; d_call: TRBD2; clone_size: -; j_call: TRBJ2-5; cdr3_nt: TGTGCCAGCAGCCGGCGACTAGCGGGAGGTCGGGGCGGAGAGACCCAGTACTTC; cdr3_aa: CASSRRLAGGRGGETQYF
v_call: TRBV25-1; d_call: -; clone_size: -; j_call: TRBJ2-6; cdr3_nt: TGTGCCAGCAGTTCAGGGGTATCTGGGGCCAACGTCCTGACTTTC; cdr3_aa: CASSSGVSGANVLTF
v_call: TRBV7-9; d_call: TRBD1; clone_size: -; j_call: TRBJ1-1; cdr3_nt: TGTGCCAGCAGCTACGGGACAGGTGGCGTTGAGACTGAAGCTTTCTTT; cdr3_aa: CASSYGTGGVETEAFF
v_call: TRBV2; d_call: -; clone_size: -; j_call: TRBJ1-1; cdr3_nt: TGTGCCAGCAGTACAAGGGGTGTTCGGGCTGAAGCTTTCTTT; cdr3_aa: CASSTRGVRAEAFF
v_call: TRBV10-3; d_call: -; clone_size: -; j_call: TRBJ2-6; cdr3_nt: TGTGCCATCAGCGGCGACCTGACTTTC; cdr3_aa: CAISGDLTF
v_call: TRBV19; d_call: -; clone_size: -; j_call: TRBJ1-4; cdr3_nt: TGTGCCAGTAGTAACCGGGACGGGAATGAAAAACTGTTTTTT; cdr3_aa: CASSNRDGNEKLFF
v_call: TRBV20-1; d_call: -; clone_size: -; j_call: TRBJ2-2; cdr3_nt: TGCAGTGCTAGAGACGAGCGGCAGGGAAACACCGGGGAGCTGTTTTTT; cdr3_aa: CSARDERQGNTGELFF
v_call: TRBV9; d_call: -; clone_size: -; j_call: TRBJ2-5; cdr3_nt: TGTGCCAGCAGCAAAGGGGACGGGGCAGGGGGGCAGCCCCAGTACTTC; cdr3_aa: CASSKGDGAGGQPQYF
v_call: TRBV7-2; d_call: -; clone_size: many; j_call: TRBJ1-5; cdr3_nt: TGTGCCAGCAGCAAGTTGTATAGCAATCAGCCCCAGCATTTT; cdr3_aa: CASSKLYSNQPQHF
v_call: TRBV2; d_call: -; clone_size: -; j_call: TRBJ1-1; cdr3_nt: TGTGCCAGCAGAGCCAGGGCGGGGAACACTGAAGCTTTCTTT; cdr3_aa: CASRARAGNTEAFF
v_call: TRBV7-6; d_call: -; clone_size: -; j_call: TRBJ2-7; cdr3_nt: TGTGCCAGCAGCCCTTTCGGAGGGGAGCAGTACTTC; cdr3_aa: CASSPFGGEQYF
v_call: TRBV14; d_call: -; clone_size: few; j_call: TRBJ2-7; cdr3_nt: TGTGCCAGCAGCCAGCTAGGTTACGCCGAGCAGTACTTC; cdr3_aa: CASSQLGYAEQYF
v_call: TRBV4-2; d_call: TRBD2; clone_size: many; j_call: TRBJ2-5; cdr3_nt: TGTGCCAGCAGCCAAACTAGCGGTACAGCGGAGACCCAGTACTTC; cdr3_aa: CASSQTSGTAETQYF
v_call: TRBV29-1; d_call: TRBD1; clone_size: -; j_call: TRBJ1-4; cdr3_nt: TGCAGCGTTGAGTCCTCGACAGGGGAGGGTGAAAAACTGTTTTTT; cdr3_aa: CSVESSTGEGEKLFF
v_call: TRBV29-1; d_call: TRBD2; clone_size: many; j_call: TRBJ2-7; cdr3_nt: TGCAGCGTTGAAGATGCGGGGGGCGGCGAGCAGTACTTC; cdr3_aa: CSVEDAGGGEQYF
v_call: TRBV2; d_call: -; clone_size: -; j_call: TRBJ1-1; cdr3_nt: TGTGCCAGCAGTGATCAGGGGCGGGACACTGAAGCTTTCTTT; cdr3_aa: CASSDQGRDTEAFF
v_call: TRBV25-1; d_call: -; clone_size: -; j_call: TRBJ1-2; cdr3_nt: TGTGCCAGCAGCTTTCCCAGGTTGAAAGGCTACACCTTC; cdr3_aa: CASSFPRLKGYTF
v_call: TRBV20-1; d_call: -; clone_size: -; j_call: TRBJ1-5; cdr3_nt: TGCAGTGCTAGAGATCCCAGGGGTGTGGGTCAGCCCCAGCATTTT; cdr3_aa: CSARDPRGVGQPQHF
v_call: TRBV2; d_call: -; clone_size: many; j_call: TRBJ1-2; cdr3_nt: TGTGCCAGCAGTGAAGCGAGAGGGCAGTATGGCTACACCTTC; cdr3_aa: CASSEARGQYGYTF
v_call: TRBV7-9; d_call: -; clone_size: -; j_call: TRBJ1-4; cdr3_nt: TGTGCCAGCAGTCCAGTCATCGGAGATGAAAAACTGTTTTTT; cdr3_aa: CASSPVIGDEKLFF